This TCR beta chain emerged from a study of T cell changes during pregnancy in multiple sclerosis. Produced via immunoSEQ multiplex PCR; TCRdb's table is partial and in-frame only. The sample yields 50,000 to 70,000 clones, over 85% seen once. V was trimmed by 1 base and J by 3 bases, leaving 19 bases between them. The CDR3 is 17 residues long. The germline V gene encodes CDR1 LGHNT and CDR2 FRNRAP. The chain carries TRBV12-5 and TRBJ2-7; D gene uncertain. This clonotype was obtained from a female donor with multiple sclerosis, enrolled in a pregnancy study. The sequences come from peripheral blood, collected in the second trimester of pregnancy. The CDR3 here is CASGLARARSEGYEQYF. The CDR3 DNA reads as TGTGCTAGTGGTTTGGCCCGAGCGAGATCGGAAGGCTACGAGCAGTACTTC.